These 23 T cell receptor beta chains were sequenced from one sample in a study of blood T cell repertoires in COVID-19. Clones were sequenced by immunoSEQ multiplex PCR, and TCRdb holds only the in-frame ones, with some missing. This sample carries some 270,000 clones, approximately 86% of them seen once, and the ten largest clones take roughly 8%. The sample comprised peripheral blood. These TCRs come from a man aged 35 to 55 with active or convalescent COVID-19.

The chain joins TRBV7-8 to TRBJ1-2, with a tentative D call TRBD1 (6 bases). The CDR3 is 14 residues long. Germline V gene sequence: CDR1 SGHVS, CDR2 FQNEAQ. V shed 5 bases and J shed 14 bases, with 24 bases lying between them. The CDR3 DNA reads TGTGCCAGCAGCCCCCCCCGGGACAAACTTCTAGGGACCTTC. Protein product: CASSPPRDKLLGTF. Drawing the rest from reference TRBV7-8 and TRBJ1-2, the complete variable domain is GAGVSQSPRYKVAKRGQDVALRCDPISGHVSLFWYQQALGQGPEFLTYFQNEAQLDKSGLPSDRFFAERPEGSVSTLKIQRTQQEDSAVYLCASSPPRDKLLGTFGSGTRLTVV.

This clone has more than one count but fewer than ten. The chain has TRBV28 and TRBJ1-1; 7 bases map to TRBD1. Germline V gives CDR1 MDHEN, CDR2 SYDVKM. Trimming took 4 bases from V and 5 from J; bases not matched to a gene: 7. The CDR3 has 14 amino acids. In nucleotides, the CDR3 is TGTGCCAGCAGTTACCCAGGGGGTGGGACTGAAGCTTTCTTT. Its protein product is CASSYPGGGTEAFF.

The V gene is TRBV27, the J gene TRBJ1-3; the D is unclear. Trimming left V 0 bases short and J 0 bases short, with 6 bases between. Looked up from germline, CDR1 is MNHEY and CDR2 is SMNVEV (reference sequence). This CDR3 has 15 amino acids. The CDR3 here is CASSLSGSSGNTIYF. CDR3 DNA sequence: TGTGCCAGCAGTTTATCGGGGAGCTCTGGAAACACCATATATTTT.

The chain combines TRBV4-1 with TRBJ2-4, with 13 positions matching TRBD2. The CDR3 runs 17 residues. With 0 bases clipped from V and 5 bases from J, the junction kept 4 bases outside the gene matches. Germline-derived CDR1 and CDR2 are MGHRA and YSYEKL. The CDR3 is CASSQDLLAGGQNIQYF. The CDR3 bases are TGCGCCAGCAGCCAAGATCTACTAGCGGGGGGGCAAAACATTCAGTACTTC.

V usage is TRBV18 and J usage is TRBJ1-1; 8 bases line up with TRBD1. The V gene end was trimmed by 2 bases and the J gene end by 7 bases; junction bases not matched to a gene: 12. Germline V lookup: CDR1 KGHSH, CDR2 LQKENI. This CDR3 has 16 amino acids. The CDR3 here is CASSPGTPGQALEAFF. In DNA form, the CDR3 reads TGTGCCAGCTCACCAGGTACCCCGGGACAGGCGCTTGAAGCTTTCTTT.

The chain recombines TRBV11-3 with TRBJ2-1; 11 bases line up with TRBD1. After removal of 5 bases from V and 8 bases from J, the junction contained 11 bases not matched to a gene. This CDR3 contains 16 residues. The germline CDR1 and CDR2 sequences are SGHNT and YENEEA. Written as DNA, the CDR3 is TGTGCCAGCAGCATTACCGGGACAGGGGGTGTAGATGAGCAGTTCTTC. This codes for CASSITGTGGVDEQFF.

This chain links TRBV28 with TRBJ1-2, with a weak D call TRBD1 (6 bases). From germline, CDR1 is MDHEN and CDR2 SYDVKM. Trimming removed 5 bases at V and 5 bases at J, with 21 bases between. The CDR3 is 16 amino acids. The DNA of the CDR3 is TGTGCCAGCAGTAAGCCACAGGGAAAAAGTATTTATGGCTACACCTTC. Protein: CASSKPQGKSIYGYTF.

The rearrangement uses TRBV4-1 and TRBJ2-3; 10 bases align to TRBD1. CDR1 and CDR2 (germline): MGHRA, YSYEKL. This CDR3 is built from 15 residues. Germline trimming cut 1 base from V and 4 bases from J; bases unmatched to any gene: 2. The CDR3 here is CASSQVTGGADTQYF. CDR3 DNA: TGCGCCAGCAGCCAAGTGACAGGGGGCGCAGATACGCAGTATTTT.

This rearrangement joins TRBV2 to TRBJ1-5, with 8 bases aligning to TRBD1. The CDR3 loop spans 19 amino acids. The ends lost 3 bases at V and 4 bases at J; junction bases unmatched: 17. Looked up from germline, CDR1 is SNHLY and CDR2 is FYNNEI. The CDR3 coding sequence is TGTGCCAGCAGTGAGGAATCTAGATTTTGGACAGGGAATAATCAGCCCCAGCATTTT. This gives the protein CASSEESRFWTGNNQPQHF.

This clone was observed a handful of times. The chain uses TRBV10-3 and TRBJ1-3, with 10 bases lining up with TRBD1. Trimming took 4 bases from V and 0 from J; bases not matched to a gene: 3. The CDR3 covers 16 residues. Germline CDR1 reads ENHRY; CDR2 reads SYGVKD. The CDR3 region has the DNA TGTGCCATCAGTGCCGGGACAGGGGTCTCTGGAAACACCATATATTTT. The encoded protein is CAISAGTGVSGNTIYF.

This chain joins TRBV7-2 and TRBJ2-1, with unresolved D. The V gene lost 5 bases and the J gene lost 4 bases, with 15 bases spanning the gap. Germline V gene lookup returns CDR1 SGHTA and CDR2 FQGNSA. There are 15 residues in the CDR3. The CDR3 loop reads CASSLSESRYNEQFF. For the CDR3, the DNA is TGTGCCAGCAGCCTTTCCGAGTCAAGATACAATGAGCAGTTCTTC.

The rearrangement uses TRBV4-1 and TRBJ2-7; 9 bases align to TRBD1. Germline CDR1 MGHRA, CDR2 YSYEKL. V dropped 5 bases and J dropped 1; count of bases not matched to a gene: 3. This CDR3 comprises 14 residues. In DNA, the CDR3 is TGCGCCAGCAGCTACGGACAGGGGTCCTACGAGCAGTACTTC. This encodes CASSYGQGSYEQYF.

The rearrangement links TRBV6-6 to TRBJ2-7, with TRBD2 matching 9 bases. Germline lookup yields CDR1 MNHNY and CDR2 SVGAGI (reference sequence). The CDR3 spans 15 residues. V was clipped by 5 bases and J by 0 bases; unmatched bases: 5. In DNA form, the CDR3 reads TGTGCCAGCAGTCCCCGACTAGCGGCCTCCTACGAGCAGTACTTC. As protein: CASSPRLAASYEQYF.

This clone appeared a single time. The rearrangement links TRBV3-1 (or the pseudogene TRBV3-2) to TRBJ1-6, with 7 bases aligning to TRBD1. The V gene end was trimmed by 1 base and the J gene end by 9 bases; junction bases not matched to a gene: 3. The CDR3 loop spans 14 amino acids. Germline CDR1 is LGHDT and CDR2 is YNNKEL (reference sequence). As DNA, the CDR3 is TGTGCCAGCAGCCAAGGGACAGGCTTTTCACCCCTCCACTTT. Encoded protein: CASSQGTGFSPLHF.

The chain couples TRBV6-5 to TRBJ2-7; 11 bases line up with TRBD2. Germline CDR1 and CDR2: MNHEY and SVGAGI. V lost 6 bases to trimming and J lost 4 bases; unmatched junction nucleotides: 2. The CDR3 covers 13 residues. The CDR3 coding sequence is TGTGCCAGCAGACTAGCGGGGGAGTACGAGCAGTACTTC. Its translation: CASRLAGEYEQYF.

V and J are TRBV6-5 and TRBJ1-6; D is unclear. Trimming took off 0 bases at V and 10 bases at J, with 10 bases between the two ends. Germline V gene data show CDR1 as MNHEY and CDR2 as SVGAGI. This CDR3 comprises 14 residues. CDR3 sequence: CASSYSDPRSPLHF. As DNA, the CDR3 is TGTGCCAGCAGTTACTCCGACCCGAGGTCACCCCTCCACTTT.

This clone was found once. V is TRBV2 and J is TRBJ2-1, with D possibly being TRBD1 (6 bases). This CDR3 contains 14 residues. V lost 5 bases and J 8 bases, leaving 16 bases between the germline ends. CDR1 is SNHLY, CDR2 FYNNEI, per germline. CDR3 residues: CASSRQGSTDEQFF. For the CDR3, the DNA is TGTGCCAGCAGTAGGCAGGGGTCAACCGATGAGCAGTTCTTC.

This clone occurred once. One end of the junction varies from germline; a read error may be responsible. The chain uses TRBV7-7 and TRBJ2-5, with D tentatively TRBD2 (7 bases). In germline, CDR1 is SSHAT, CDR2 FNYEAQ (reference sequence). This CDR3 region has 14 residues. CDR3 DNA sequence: TGTGCTAGCAGCTTAGGAGAGGGGGGGGAGACCCAGTACTTC. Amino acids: CASSLGEGGETQYF. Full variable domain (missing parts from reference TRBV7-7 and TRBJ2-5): GAGVSQSPRYKVTKRGQDVTLRCDPISSHATLYWYQQALGQGPEFLTYFNYEAQPDKSGLPSDRFSAERPEGSISTLTIQRTEQRDSAMYRCASSLGEGGETQYFGPGTRLLVL.

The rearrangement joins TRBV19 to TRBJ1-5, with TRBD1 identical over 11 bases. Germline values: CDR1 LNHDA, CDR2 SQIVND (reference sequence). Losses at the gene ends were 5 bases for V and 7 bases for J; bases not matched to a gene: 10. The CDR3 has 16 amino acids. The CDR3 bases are TGTGCCAGTAGTTCCGGACAGGGGGCCGCGAAGCAGCCCCAGCATTTT. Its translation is CASSSGQGAAKQPQHF.

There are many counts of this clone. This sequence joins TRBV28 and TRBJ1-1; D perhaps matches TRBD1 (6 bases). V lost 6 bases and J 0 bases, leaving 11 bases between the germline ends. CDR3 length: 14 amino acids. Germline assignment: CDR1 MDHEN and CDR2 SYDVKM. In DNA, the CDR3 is TGTGCCAGCAGACAAGACAGGCTGAACACTGAAGCTTTCTTT. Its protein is CASRQDRLNTEAFF.

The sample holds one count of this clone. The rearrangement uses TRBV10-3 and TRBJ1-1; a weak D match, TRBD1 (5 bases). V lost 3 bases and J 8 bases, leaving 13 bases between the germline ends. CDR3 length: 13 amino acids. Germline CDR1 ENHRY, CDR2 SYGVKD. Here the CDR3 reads CAISDYQGSEAFF. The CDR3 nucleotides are TGTGCCATCAGTGACTACCAGGGTAGCGAAGCTTTCTTT.

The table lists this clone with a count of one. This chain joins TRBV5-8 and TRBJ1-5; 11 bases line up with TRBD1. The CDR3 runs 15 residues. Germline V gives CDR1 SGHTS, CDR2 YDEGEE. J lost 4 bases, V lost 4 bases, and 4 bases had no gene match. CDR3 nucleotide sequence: TGTGCCAGCAGCCGGACAGGGGGCGGGAATCAGCCCCAGCATTTT. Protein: CASSRTGGGNQPQHF. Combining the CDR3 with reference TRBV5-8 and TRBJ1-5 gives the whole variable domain EAGVTQSPTHLIKTRGQQATLRCSPISGHTSVYWYQQALGLGLQFLLWYDEGEERNRGNFPPRFSGRQFPNYSSELNVNALELEDSALYLCASSRTGGGNQPQHFGDGTRLSIL.

The CDR3 region is CAWSEAAGGSEYF. The CDR3 DNA reads as TGTGCCTGGAGTGAAGCCGCGGGAGGGAGCGAGTACTTC. V is TRBV30 and J is TRBJ2-7; 9 nucleotides match TRBD2. Germline assignment: CDR1 GTSNPN and CDR2 SVGIG (reference sequence). This CDR3 is 13 amino acids long. Trimming cost V 1 base and J 11 bases; bases outside gene matches: 9.